The source of this T cell receptor (beta chain) is a study of vaccination effects on CD4 cells after COVID-19. CDR1 and CDR2 (germline): LGHDT, YNNKEL (reference sequence). The CDR3 has 13 residues. The V end lost 10 bases, the J end lost 2 bases, and 15 bases lay between the germline ends. Sequencing was performed with immunoSEQ multiplex PCR; in TCRdb, only in-frame clones are kept and a portion is missing. The data hold tens of thousands of clones, with about 67% observed a single time. General study points: Clones arising from infection and from vaccination showed marked clonal contraction late after vaccination.

With more than 9 days of culture completed, CD4+ T cells were isolated. Of the BNT162b2 and mRNA-1273 vaccines, participants received two doses of one or the other. Regarding this clone: Its matching antigen is unknown.

The chain combines TRBV3-1 (or the pseudogene TRBV3-2) with TRBJ2-7, with D uncertain. The sequenced sample was CD4+ T cells from PBMCs cultured without peptide, obtained after COVID-19 vaccination. This clonotype was sampled from a human donor who received a COVID-19 vaccine. In DNA form, the CDR3 reads TGTGCCACCAGATCGGCAGGTACCTACGAGCAGTACTTC. This encodes CATRSAGTYEQYF.